A selection of T cell receptor beta chains follows, all from one sample in a study of response to subunit inactivated influenza vaccine. MiXCR, applied by TCRdb to the RT-PCR reads, yields one record per CDR3 protein. Of more than 700,000 distinct CDR3 sequences in the sample, around 20% are singletons; the top ten hold approximately 10%. The material was PBMCs from blood, obtained roughly 5 days after vaccination. Source of these receptors: a man aged 50 to 60 who received an inactivated influenza vaccine. CDR3s include the opening cysteine and the closing phenylalanine or tryptophan. A D gene is named only where the DNA matches it firmly. Not every row has a clone size; where given, it reads once, few, many or a size class.

>TRBV28|-|TRBJ1-1|-
TGTGCCAGCAGTCTCCATCCTCGGAACACTGAAGCTTTCTTT
CASSLHPRNTEAFF
>TRBV12-3/TRBV12-4|-|TRBJ2-1|-
TGTGCCAGCAGGCGGGACACCGACAATGAGCAGTTCTTC
CASRRDTDNEQFF
>TRBV6-1|-|TRBJ2-1|few
TGTGCCAGCAAAGAGGGTTGGGGATCCTACAATGAGCAGTTCTTC
CASKEGWGSYNEQFF
>TRBV12-3/TRBV12-4|-|TRBJ2-7|-
TGTGCCAGCAGTTTAGGAGGGATCGGGCAGTACTTC
CASSLGGIGQYF
>TRBV20-1|TRBD2|TRBJ2-7|few
TGCAGTGCTTCCGGGACTAGCGGGAGGGTATACGAGCAGTACTTC
CSASGTSGRVYEQYF
>TRBV10-3|-|TRBJ2-1|many
TGTGCCACCCGGGACGAAGGCAATGAGCAGTTCTTC
CATRDEGNEQFF
>TRBV12-3/TRBV12-4|TRBD1|TRBJ1-1|few
TGTGCCAGCAGTCGCCAGAGGTGGGACAGGGAGGAGAACACTGAAGCTTTCTTT
CASSRQRWDREENTEAFF
>TRBV6-2/TRBV6-3|-|TRBJ2-3|-
TGTACCAGCAGTTCTAAACGGAGGATAAGCACAGATACGCAGTATTTT
CTSSSKRRISTDTQYF
>TRBV20-1|-|TRBJ2-5|-
TGCAGTGCCCCCCCGCACCAGGGATTTGAAGAGACCCAGTACTTC
CSAPPHQGFEETQYF
>TRBV20-1|TRBD2|TRBJ2-2|-
TGCAGTGCTAGACTTAGCGGGGGGACCGGGGAGCTGTTTTTT
CSARLSGGTGELFF
>TRBV19|TRBD2|TRBJ2-1|-
TGTGCCAGTAGTGTGACTAGCACGGGCGATGAGCAGTTCTTC
CASSVTSTGDEQFF
>TRBV29-1|TRBD1|TRBJ1-5|-
TGCAGCGTATCAACAGGGGGAAGCAATCAGCCCCAGCATTTT
CSVSTGGSNQPQHF
>TRBV29-1|-|TRBJ2-7|-
TGCAGCGTCCAGGGCGGGTACGAGCAGTACTTC
CSVQGGYEQYF
>TRBV6-2/TRBV6-3|TRBD2|TRBJ2-3|-
TGTGCCAGCAGTTACCCTGGACTAGCGGGGGGACCCCGCCTGAGCACAGATACGCAGTATTTT
CASSYPGLAGGPRLSTDTQYF
>TRBV6-1|-|TRBJ2-3|-
TGTGCCAGCAGCCTAACTACAGGGTCGGGAACAGATACGCAGTATTTT
CASSLTTGSGTDTQYF
>TRBV6-6|TRBD1|TRBJ2-4|-
TGTGCCAGCACCAGGGGGCGTGAAAACATTCAGTACTTC
CASTRGRENIQYF
>TRBV18|TRBD2|TRBJ2-7|few
TGTGCCAGCTCACCCGGGACTAGCGGGAGCGTGTACTTC
CASSPGTSGSVYF
>TRBV12-3/TRBV12-4|-|TRBJ2-3|-
TGTGCCAGCAGGGAAATAGGAACCCCTAGCACAGATACGCAGTATTTT
CASREIGTPSTDTQYF
>TRBV10-3|-|TRBJ1-1|few
TGTGCCATCACCTCAGGAGGGGCGAACACTGAAGCTTTCTTT
CAITSGGANTEAFF
>TRBV6-1|-|TRBJ1-6|few
TGTGCCAGCAGTGCGGACCCGCTCAGCTCCTATAATTCACCCCTCCACTTT
CASSADPLSSYNSPLHF
>TRBV9|-|TRBJ2-7|few
TGTGCCAGCAGCGTCGACATCGGTGGCTACGAGCAGTACTTC
CASSVDIGGYEQYF
>TRBV14|TRBD2|TRBJ2-3|-
TGTGCCAGCAGCCAGGAGATGGCGGGACTAGCGGGATTTCGTCCTAGCACAGATACGCAGTATTTT
CASSQEMAGLAGFRPSTDTQYF
>TRBV12-3/TRBV12-4|TRBD1|TRBJ1-5|-
TGTGCCAGCAGTTTATGGAGTCAGGGGGATCAGCCCCAGCATTTT
CASSLWSQGDQPQHF
>TRBV13|-|TRBJ2-1|few
TGTGCCAGCAGCTTTTATGCGGCAGACGGTGAGCAGTTCTTC
CASSFYAADGEQFF
>TRBV20-1|TRBD2|TRBJ2-7|-
TGCAGTGCGGGAGGCCAGCGGGGGGTTTACGAGCAGTACTTC
CSAGGQRGVYEQYF
>TRBV12-3/TRBV12-4|TRBD2|TRBJ2-1|few
TGTGCCAGCACCCCCGGGACTACGGGTGAGCAGTTCTTC
CASTPGTTGEQFF
>TRBV28|-|TRBJ2-1|-
TGTGCCAGCAGTTTTCTTCAGTCCTGGACAGAAAGAAATGAGCAGTTCTTC
CASSFLQSWTERNEQFF
>TRBV6-1|-|TRBJ2-5|-
TGTGCCAGCCTGATGGACGGGCGGGCCGAGACCCAGTACTTC
CASLMDGRAETQYF
>TRBV7-2|TRBD1|TRBJ2-7|few
TGTGCCAGCAGCGGAAGGACAGGGATCTTTAGCTCCTACGAGCAGTACTTC
CASSGRTGIFSSYEQYF
>TRBV5-6|-|TRBJ2-1|-
TGTGCCAGCAGCTTCGCAACAGTCAATCCATACAATGAGCAGTTCTTC
CASSFATVNPYNEQFF
>TRBV20-1|TRBD2|TRBJ2-3|few
TGCAGTGCGACCCGCGGTACGGCGGGGGGAGAAGATACGCAGTATTTT
CSATRGTAGGEDTQYF
>TRBV15|-|TRBJ1-3|-
TGTGCCACCAGCAGAGATAGGGCCTATGGAAACACCATATATTTT
CATSRDRAYGNTIYF
>TRBV5-1|-|TRBJ1-1|-
TGCGCCAGCAGCAGTGGGGGGGTTCGGAACACTGAAGCTTTCTTT
CASSSGGVRNTEAFF
>TRBV7-8|-|TRBJ2-3|-
TGTGCCAGCAGCTTAGGTGTAGAAGCGACTCAAACCGGGAACACAGATACGCAGTATTTT
CASSLGVEATQTGNTDTQYF
>TRBV6-5|TRBD2|TRBJ2-1|few
TGTGCCAGCAGTTACGCGGCTAGCGGGGGGAGTGAGCAGTTCTTC
CASSYAASGGSEQFF
>TRBV20-1|TRBD1|TRBJ2-6|-
TGCAGTGCTAGAGTAGTCCAGGGGGCATGGTCTGGGGCCAACGTCCTGACTTTC
CSARVVQGAWSGANVLTF
>TRBV5-6|-|TRBJ2-6|-
TGTGCCAGCAGCGAGAACACTGCCGGGACTCTGACTTTC
CASSENTAGTLTF
>TRBV10-2|TRBD1|TRBJ2-3|many
TGCGCCAGCAGGGTGGACAGGACCCGAACAGATACGCAGTATTTT
CASRVDRTRTDTQYF
>TRBV24-1|TRBD1|TRBJ2-5|-
TGTGCCACCAGTGACGGGACAGTACTACAAGAGACCCAGTACTTC
CATSDGTVLQETQYF
>TRBV18|-|TRBJ2-7|once
TGTGCCAGCTCAGGACGGCCTCCGCCCTTCTACGAGCAGTACTTC
CASSGRPPPFYEQYF
>TRBV7-8|TRBD1|TRBJ1-5|-
TGTGCCAGCAGTTTTTTTCGAGGGACAGATCAGCCCCAGCATTTT
CASSFFRGTDQPQHF
>TRBV10-3|TRBD1|TRBJ2-3|few
TGTGCCATCAGTGCACAGGGGACAGATACGCAGTATTTT
CAISAQGTDTQYF
>TRBV6-2/TRBV6-3|-|TRBJ2-3|-
TGTGCCAGCAGTTACGGGGGGCTGGATACGCAGTATTTT
CASSYGGLDTQYF
>TRBV29-1|-|TRBJ2-3|few
TGCAGCGTTGAAGTTCGGGCCCGGGGAGATACGCAGTATTTT
CSVEVRARGDTQYF
>TRBV19|-|TRBJ2-3|-
TGTGCCAGTAGTCGGGGAGGGGGGCCATCAGATACGCAGTATTTT
CASSRGGGPSDTQYF